This TCR beta chain was recorded in a study of blood T cell repertoires in COVID-19. The overall study: Acute and convalescent COVID-19 specimens originated in the United States, Italy and Spain. PBMCs, B-cell-depleted T cells, or T cells provided the cDNA or gDNA that made up the material.

The length of the CDR3 is 14 residues. In germline, CDR1 is LNHNV, CDR2 YYDKDF (reference sequence). V gave up 0 bases and J gave up 7 bases, with 12 bases separating them. In the authors' methods: Amplification from reference gene primers served as the basis for estimated nucleated cell counts. Here immunoSEQ multiplex PCR was the method, and the copy in TCRdb shows in-frame clones only, minus some. V and J calls and clone size are as listed in that table; D and trimming were resolved from the DNA. The data contain hundreds of thousands of clones, around 89% of them singletons. Seattle's cohort entered during active infection and was followed longitudinally.

The V gene is TRBV15, the J gene TRBJ1-1; TRBD1 might be the D (6 bases). The sequencing sample was made of peripheral blood. The origin of this receptor is a woman aged 50 to 65 with COVID-19, enrolled during active disease. The CDR3 sequence is CATSRDWGGSEAFF. In DNA form, the CDR3 reads TGTGCCACCAGCAGAGATTGGGGGGGCAGTGAAGCTTTCTTT.